The following is a T cell receptor beta chain sequence with its context. Clones were read by immunoSEQ multiplex PCR, and TCRdb kept only the in-frame ones, dropping some. Of 150,000 to 200,000 clones detected, approximately 86% appear once; the ten largest clones hold approximately 2%. The sample is drawn from a study of cytomegalovirus exposure and HLA in healthy donors. Germline values: CDR1 SGDLS, CDR2 YYNGEE. V shed 4 bases and J 2 bases; nucleotides not matched to a gene: 7. There are 15 residues in the CDR3. The chain couples TRBV9 to TRBJ2-3, with TRBD1 identical over 7 bases. Sequencing was carried out using PBMCs. This TCR was sampled from a woman aged 18-35 years in good health and CMV-seronegative. CDR3 sequence reads: CASSRGDSNTDTQYF. CDR3 sequence (DNA): TGTGCCAGCAGCCGAGGGGACAGCAACACAGATACGCAGTATTTT. Based on the CDR3 plus reference TRBV9 and TRBJ2-3, the full variable domain is DSGVTQTPKHLITATGQRVTLRCSPRSGDLSVYWYQQSLDQGLQFLIQYYNGEERAKGNILERFSAQQFPDLHSELNLSSLELGDSALYFCASSRGDSNTDTQYFGPGTRLTVL.